Shown below are 16 T cell receptor beta chains from a single sample sequenced in a study of monozygotic twins with inflammatory bowel disease. TCRdb reprocessed the 5' RACE reads and reports one entry per CDR3 protein, with no DNA. This table holds 300,000 to 400,000 distinct CDR3 sequences. Source material: blood. These TCRs come from a human donor with ulcerative colitis or Crohn's disease, or a healthy co-twin of an affected twin (not recorded which).

The gene calls are TRBV5-1 and TRBJ2-5; there is no DNA to check the TCRdb D call of TRBD1. CDR1 and CDR2 from the germline V gene are SGHRS and YFSETQ. The CDR3 has 14 residues. This CDR3 reads CASSLRQERETQYF.

V is TRBV20-1 and J is TRBJ1-4. Germline CDR1 reads DFQATT; CDR2 reads SNEGSKA (reference sequence). The CDR3 contains 12 residues. CDR3 sequence reads: CSASDPRKKLFF.

This sequence joins TRBV30 and TRBJ2-5; TCRdb's D gene call, TRBD1, goes unchecked for lack of DNA. CDR3 length equals 13 residues. Germline V gives CDR1 GTSNPN, CDR2 SVGIG (reference sequence). The CDR3 is CAWSVGQVETQYF.

The chain combines TRBV12-3 or TRBV12-4 with TRBJ2-1; there is no DNA to check the TCRdb D call of TRBD1. The CDR3 has 15 amino acids. The CDR3 is CASSLARLLGDEQFF.

This CDR3 is CASSFGPHNEQFF. This sequence joins TRBV5-1 and TRBJ2-1. The CDR3 sequence is 13 residues long. From germline, CDR1 is SGHRS and CDR2 YFSETQ.

The rearrangement joins TRBV5-1 to TRBJ1-1; checking the TCRdb D call of TRBD1 is not possible without DNA. The V gene's germline CDR1 is SGHRS and CDR2 YFSETQ. CDR3 length equals 15 residues. The CDR3 reads CASRIGTGQNSEAFF.

The V call is TRBV15, the J call TRBJ2-3; TCRdb designates TRBD1, a call that cannot be tested without DNA. This CDR3 contains 14 residues. In germline, CDR1 is LNHNV, CDR2 YYDKDF (reference sequence). The CDR3: CATSRQGGSDTQYF.

The chain joins TRBV7-3 to TRBJ2-1; no DNA is available, so the TRBD1 call from TCRdb remains unchecked. This CDR3 region has 16 residues. The V gene's germline CDR1 is SGHTA and CDR2 FQGTGA. The CDR3 reads CASSSWGDLSYNEQFF.

V is TRBV7-3 and J is TRBJ2-3; the TRBD2 assignment by TCRdb is unverifiable without DNA. The length of the CDR3 is 19 residues. Looked up from germline, CDR1 is SGHTA and CDR2 is FQGTGA. CDR3 loop: CASSSLPITSGGALDTQYF.

This chain connects TRBV29-1 to TRBJ2-6; TCRdb proposes TRBD1, but this gene call is untestable without DNA. Germline V gives CDR1 SQVTM, CDR2 ANQGSEA. The CDR3 loop spans 16 amino acids. CDR3 in amino acids: CSVGAGSRSGANVLTF.

The genes are TRBV27 and TRBJ2-1; lacking DNA, the TRBD2 call made by TCRdb goes unchecked. The CDR3 spans 18 residues. CDR1 is MNHEY and CDR2 is SMNVEV in the germline V gene (reference sequence). The CDR3 sequence is CASSLSPGAERGWNEQFF.

This rearrangement joins TRBV5-1 to TRBJ1-4. The length of the CDR3 is 13 residues. The germline gives CDR1 SGHRS, CDR2 YFSETQ. The CDR3 protein is CASSLTDQKKLFF.

The CDR3 reads CASSSPGTSGGQETQYF. The rearrangement uses TRBV7-9 and TRBJ2-5; the D gene TCRdb calls, TRBD2, cannot be checked with no DNA. The length of the CDR3 is 17 residues. Germline loops: CDR1 SEHNR, CDR2 FQNEAQ (reference sequence).

The V and J genes are TRBV5-5 and TRBJ2-5; TCRdb designates TRBD1, a call that cannot be tested without DNA. The CDR3 loop spans 15 amino acids. Germline V gene data show CDR1 as SGHKS and CDR2 as YYEKEE (reference sequence). The CDR3: CASSLEGTKQETQYF.

The chain is built from TRBV6-4 and TRBJ2-1; checking the TCRdb D call of TRBD1 is not possible without DNA. CDR3 length: 14 amino acids. From germline, CDR1 is MRHNA and CDR2 SNTAGT. CDR3 protein: CASSPNRGEHEQFF.

The gene calls are TRBV7-2 and TRBJ2-2. This CDR3 is 16 amino acids long. The germline CDR1 and CDR2 sequences are SGHTA and FQGNSA. The CDR3 loop reads CASSLGIRTYTGELFF.